The clone carrying this TCR beta chain was counted many times. Then a second PCR, running about 6 to 11 cycles, was carried out with a sample-barcoded 5' primer and a J-beta primer mix. One entry per CDR3 protein results from TCRdb running MiXCR on the 5' RACE reads. This table holds 660,000 or so distinct CDR3 sequences, roughly 58% found once. This sample is drawn from a study of blood T cells in healthy people across ages. The CDR3 loop spans 14 amino acids. The junction had 10 bases not matched to a gene; V was cut back by 4 bases and J by 8 bases. Germline V gene data show CDR1 as SGHKS and CDR2 as YYEKEE (reference sequence). Each sample yielded at least 5 micrograms of PBMC total RNA.

Sample: blood. The rearrangement joins TRBV5-5 to TRBJ2-7, with 9 bases lining up with TRBD1. This sequence was found in a man aged 60-69 years in good health. In DNA form, the CDR3 reads TGTGCCAGCAGCGGTACAGGGGGCGGATTCAAGCAGTACTTC. Amino acid sequence: CASSGTGGGFKQYF.